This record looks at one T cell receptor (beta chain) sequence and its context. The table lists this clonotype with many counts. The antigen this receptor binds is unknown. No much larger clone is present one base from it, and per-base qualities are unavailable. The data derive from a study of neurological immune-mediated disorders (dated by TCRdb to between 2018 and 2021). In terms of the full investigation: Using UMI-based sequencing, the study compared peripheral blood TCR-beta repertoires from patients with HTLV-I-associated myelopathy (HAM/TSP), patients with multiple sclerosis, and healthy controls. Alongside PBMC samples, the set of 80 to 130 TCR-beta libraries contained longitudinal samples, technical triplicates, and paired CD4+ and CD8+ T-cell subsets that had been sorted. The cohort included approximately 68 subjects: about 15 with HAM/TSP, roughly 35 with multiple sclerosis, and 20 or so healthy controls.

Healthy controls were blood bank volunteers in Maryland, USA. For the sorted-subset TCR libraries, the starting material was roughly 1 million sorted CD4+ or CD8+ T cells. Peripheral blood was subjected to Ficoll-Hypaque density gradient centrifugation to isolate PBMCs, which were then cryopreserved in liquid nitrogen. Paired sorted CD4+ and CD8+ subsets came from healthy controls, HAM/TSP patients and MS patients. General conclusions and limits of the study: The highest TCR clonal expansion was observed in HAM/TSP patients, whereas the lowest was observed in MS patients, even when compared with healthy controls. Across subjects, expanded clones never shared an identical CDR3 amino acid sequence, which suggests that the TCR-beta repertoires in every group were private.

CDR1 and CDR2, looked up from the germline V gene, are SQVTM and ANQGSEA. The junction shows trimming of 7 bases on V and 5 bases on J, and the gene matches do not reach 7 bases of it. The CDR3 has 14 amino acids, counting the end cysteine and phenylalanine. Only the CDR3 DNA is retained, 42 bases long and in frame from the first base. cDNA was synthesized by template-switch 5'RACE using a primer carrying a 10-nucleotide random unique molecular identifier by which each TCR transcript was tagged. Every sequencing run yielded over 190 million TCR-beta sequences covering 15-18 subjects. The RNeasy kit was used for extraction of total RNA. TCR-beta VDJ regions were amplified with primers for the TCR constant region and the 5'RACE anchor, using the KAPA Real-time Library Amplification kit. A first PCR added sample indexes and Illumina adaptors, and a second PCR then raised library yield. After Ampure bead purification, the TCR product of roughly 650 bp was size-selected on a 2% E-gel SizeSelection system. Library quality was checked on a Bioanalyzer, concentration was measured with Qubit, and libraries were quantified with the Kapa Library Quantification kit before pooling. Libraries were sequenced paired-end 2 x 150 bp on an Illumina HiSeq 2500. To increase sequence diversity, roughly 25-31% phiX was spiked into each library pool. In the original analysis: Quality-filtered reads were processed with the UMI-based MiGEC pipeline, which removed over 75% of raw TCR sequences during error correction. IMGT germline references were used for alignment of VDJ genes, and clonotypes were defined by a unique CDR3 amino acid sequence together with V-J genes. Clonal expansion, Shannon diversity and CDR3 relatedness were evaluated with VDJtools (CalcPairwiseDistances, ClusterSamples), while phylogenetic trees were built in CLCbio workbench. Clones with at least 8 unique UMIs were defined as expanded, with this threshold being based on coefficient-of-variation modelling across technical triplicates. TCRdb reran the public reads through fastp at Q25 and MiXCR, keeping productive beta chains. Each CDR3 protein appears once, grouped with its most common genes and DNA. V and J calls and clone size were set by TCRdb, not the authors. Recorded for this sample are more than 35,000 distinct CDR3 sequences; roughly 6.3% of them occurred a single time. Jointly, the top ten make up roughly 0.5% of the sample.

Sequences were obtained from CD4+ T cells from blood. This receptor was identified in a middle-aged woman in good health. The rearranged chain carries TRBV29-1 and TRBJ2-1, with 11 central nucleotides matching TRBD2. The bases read TGCAGCGCTACTGGACTAGCGGGCGACAATGAGCAGTTCTTC. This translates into CSATGLAGDNEQFF.